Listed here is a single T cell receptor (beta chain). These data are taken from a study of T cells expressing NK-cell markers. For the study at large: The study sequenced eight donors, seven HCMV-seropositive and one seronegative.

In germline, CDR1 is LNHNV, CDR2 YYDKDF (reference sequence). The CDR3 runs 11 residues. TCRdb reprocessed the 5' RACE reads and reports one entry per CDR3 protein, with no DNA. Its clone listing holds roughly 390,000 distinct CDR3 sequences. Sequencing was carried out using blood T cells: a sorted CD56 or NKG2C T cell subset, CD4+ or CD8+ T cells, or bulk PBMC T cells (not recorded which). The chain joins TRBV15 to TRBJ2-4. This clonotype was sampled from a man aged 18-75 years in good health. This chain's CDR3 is CATSRDLTRYF.